This TCR beta chain was observed in a study of shared clonotypes between healthy human individuals. Study conclusions and caveats: Naive subsets generally exceeded memory subsets in estimated richness.

Germline assignment: CDR1 MDHEN and CDR2 SYDVKM. This CDR3 region has 15 residues. V was clipped by 3 bases and J by 7 bases, with 18 bases between them. Note on this clone: Its antigen remains unidentified.

Replicate PCRs for sorted subsets used roughly 200 ng DNA; this equaled tens of thousands of T cell genomes. The repertoire was sequenced with immunoSEQ multiplex PCR; TCRdb's copy has only in-frame clones and lacks some. The table includes 2.3 million or so clones, approximately 93% detected once. The receptor was isolated from a young man in good health. Some clones in this sample may be carry-over from other donors' samples. Sequenced sample: naive CD4+ T cells from PBMCs. Described subset: CD45RA+ positively selected. The rearrangement links TRBV28 to TRBJ2-5; TRBD1 or TRBD2 may be the D gene (5 bases each). The CDR3 DNA reads TGTGCCAGCAGTTTGGCCGGGACCGGCAGCCTGACCCAGTACTTC. It translates to CASSLAGTGSLTQYF.